The 19 T cell receptor beta chains presented below share a single source sample, sequenced in a study of response to subunit inactivated influenza vaccine. TCRdb analysed the RT-PCR reads with MiXCR anew, one entry per CDR3 protein. There are hundreds of thousands of distinct CDR3 sequences in the sample; roughly 18% occur only once, and roughly 10% lies in the top ten. Sequencing used PBMCs from blood, obtained 5 days after vaccination. These receptors were collected from a man between 50 and 59 years old who received an inactivated influenza vaccine.

The table lists this clonotype with a few counts. The chain carries TRBV20-1 and TRBJ2-3, with D possibly matching TRBD2 (6 bases). The CDR3 sequence is 15 residues long. In germline, CDR1 is DFQATT, CDR2 SNEGSKA (reference sequence). Trimming took off 6 bases at V and 6 bases at J, with 22 bases between the two ends. The CDR3 spells CSAPRAGSPGDTQYF. The CDR3 nucleotides read TGCAGTGCCCCCCGTGCGGGGTCACCAGGGGATACGCAGTATTTT.

This sequence joins TRBV20-1 and TRBJ2-1; 14 nucleotides agree with TRBD2. Germline V CDR1 and CDR2: DFQATT, SNEGSKA (reference sequence). J lost 8 bases, V lost 8 bases, and 8 bases had no gene match. This CDR3 contains 14 residues. In DNA, the CDR3 is TGCAGTCCGGGACTAGCGGGAGTAGGGTATGAGCAGTTCTTC. Residues: CSPGLAGVGYEQFF.

V and J are TRBV12-3 or TRBV12-4 and TRBJ2-4, with 9 bases aligning to TRBD2. The CDR3 length is 17 residues. V dropped 5 bases and J dropped 0; count of bases not matched to a gene: 8. The CDR3 sequence: CASSPGTSRRAKNIQYF. The CDR3 DNA sequence: TGTGCCAGCAGTCCCGGGACTAGCAGGAGAGCCAAAAACATTCAGTACTTC.

The sample holds a few counts of this clonotype. CDR3 coding DNA: TGTGCCAGCAGTCCCTCCGGGACGAACACTGAAGCTTTCTTT. Translated: CASSPSGTNTEAFF. V and J are TRBV12-3 or TRBV12-4 and TRBJ1-1; D may be TRBD1 (5 bases). Trimming left V 5 bases short and J 1 base short, with 11 bases between. There are 14 residues in the CDR3.

V usage is TRBV28 and J usage is TRBJ2-7; 12 bases map to TRBD2. The CDR3 has 16 amino acids. Germline V gene data show CDR1 as MDHEN and CDR2 as SYDVKM. With 4 bases clipped from V and 2 bases from J, the junction kept 6 bases outside the gene matches. This CDR3 reads CASSSPSGGAPYEQYF. CDR3 nucleotide sequence: TGTGCCAGCAGTTCACCTAGCGGGGGGGCCCCCTACGAGCAGTACTTC.

The rearrangement joins TRBV11-1 to TRBJ2-1; D is possibly TRBD1 or TRBD2 (6 bases each). The CDR3 is made up of 20 amino acids. The V end was cut by 5 bases, the J end by 3 bases, with 29 bases between. Germline CDR1 is SGHAT and CDR2 is FQDESV (reference sequence). The CDR3 region has the DNA TGTGCCAGCAGCACAACCGGGGGCGAATTTGGCACCGGGCTCTACAATGAGCAGTTCTTC. Its protein is CASSTTGGEFGTGLYNEQFF.

The rearrangement uses TRBV29-1 and TRBJ2-5, with 10 bases fitting TRBD1. Germline lookup yields CDR1 SQVTM and CDR2 ANQGSEA. Trimming at V came to 6 bases and at J to 5 bases, leaving 6 bases not matched to a gene. This CDR3 contains 13 residues. CDR3 nucleotide sequence: TGCAGCGTAGACAGGGGGCGCTGGGAGACCCAGTACTTC. Its protein is CSVDRGRWETQYF.

The chain links TRBV21-1 to TRBJ2-1; the table's D gene call, TRBD1, was not cross checked with the DNA. TRBV21-1 is a recognized pseudogene. CDR3 length equals 14 residues. The CDR3 loop is CATERGAFHNEQFF. The CDR3 region has the DNA TGTGCCACCGAAAGGGGCGCGTTCCACAATGAGCAGTTCTTC.

This clonotype was seen more than once but under ten times. The genes are TRBV10-3 and TRBJ1-3; no clear D gene. Germline CDR1 reads ENHRY; CDR2 reads SYGVKD. This CDR3 is built from 12 residues. Trimming removed 10 bases from V and 0 bases from J, with 7 bases in between. CDR3 in DNA: TGTGCCACTGGGAGCTCTGGAAACACCATATATTTT. Protein: CATGSSGNTIYF.

The chain links TRBV4-2 to TRBJ1-2; no clear D gene. With 0 bases removed from V and 7 bases from J, the gap between germline ends came to 12 bases. Per germline, CDR1 LGHNA and CDR2 YNFKEQ. The CDR3 runs to 14 residues. The CDR3 nucleotides read TGTGCCAGCAGCCAAGATCTGGGGTTTGGTGGCTACACCTTC. Amino acids: CASSQDLGFGGYTF.

In its sample, this clonotype was seen many times. The chain is built from TRBV6-5 and TRBJ2-1; 7 nucleotides align to TRBD2. Germline CDR1 MNHEY, CDR2 SVGAGI. The CDR3 spans 16 residues. V dropped 0 bases and J dropped 0; count of bases not matched to a gene: 2. Here the CDR3 reads CASSYSGGSSYNEQFF. CDR3 sequence (DNA): TGTGCCAGCAGTTACTCTGGCGGGAGCTCCTACAATGAGCAGTTCTTC.

This clonotype appeared a few times. The rearrangement joins TRBV29-1 to TRBJ2-7, with 7 bases lining up with TRBD1. CDR1 SQVTM and CDR2 ANQGSEA come from the germline V gene. The CDR3 has 13 residues. Trimming cost V 7 bases and J 4 bases; bases outside gene matches: 10. This chain's CDR3 is CSDTGTDLYEQYF. The CDR3 nucleotides read TGCAGCGATACCGGGACAGACCTATACGAGCAGTACTTC.

Ten or more counts support this clonotype. The chain joins TRBV12-3 or TRBV12-4 to TRBJ1-2; a possible D gene is TRBD1 (6 bases). The V end lost 3 bases, the J end lost 9 bases, and 14 bases lay between the germline ends. The CDR3 sequence is 13 residues long. CDR3 loop: CASSFHGGWSYTF. As DNA, the CDR3 is TGTGCCAGCAGTTTTCATGGGGGCTGGAGCTACACCTTC.

The CDR3 loop reads CSARRGSNTEAFF. DNA for the CDR3: TGCAGTGCTAGGCGGGGCTCGAACACTGAAGCTTTCTTT. The V gene is TRBV20-1, the J gene TRBJ1-1, with D perhaps matching TRBD1 (5 bases). Looked up from germline, CDR1 is DFQATT and CDR2 is SNEGSKA (reference sequence). With 3 bases removed from V and 1 base from J, the gap between germline ends came to 9 bases. The CDR3 consists of 13 residues.

This clonotype appeared many times. The DNA of the CDR3 is TGTGCCAGCAGCTTATCCCTTGCAGGGAGAATCACCGGGGAGCTGTTTTTT. Residues: CASSLSLAGRITGELFF. The chain employs TRBV11-2 and TRBJ2-2; possibly TRBD1 or TRBD2 for D (5 bases each). Per germline, CDR1 SGHAT and CDR2 FQNNGV. The CDR3 loop spans 17 amino acids. V lost 2 bases to trimming and J lost 4 bases, with 17 bases between them.

The chain links TRBV20-1 to TRBJ2-3; 9 nucleotides agree with TRBD2. The germline gives CDR1 DFQATT, CDR2 SNEGSKA (reference sequence). After removal of 2 bases from V and 5 bases from J, the junction contained 8 bases not matched to a gene. The CDR3 has 15 amino acids. In nucleotides, the CDR3 is TGCAGTGCTAGACGGGAGCGGGGGGAGGGAGATACGCAGTATTTT. Translated: CSARRERGEGDTQYF.

The chain combines TRBV27 with TRBJ2-1, with TRBD1 matching 11 bases. J lost 4 bases, V lost 4 bases, and 9 bases had no gene match. Germline assignment: CDR1 MNHEY and CDR2 SMNVEV (reference sequence). This CDR3 comprises 17 residues. The CDR3 loop is CASSSMYGTGGYNEQFF. CDR3 nucleotides: TGTGCCAGCAGTTCCATGTACGGGACAGGGGGGTACAATGAGCAGTTCTTC.

The chain links TRBV24-1 to TRBJ2-2, with TRBD1 matching over 7 bases. The germline CDR1 and CDR2 sequences are KGHDR and SFDVKD. This CDR3 has 15 residues. V was clipped by 8 bases and J by 4 bases; unmatched bases: 9. The DNA for the CDR3 is TGTGCCACCAAAACAGGGGAGTCAGGCACCGGGGAGCTGTTTTTT. Residues: CATKTGESGTGELFF.

This clonotype was counted a few times. For the CDR3, the DNA is TGTGCCAGCAGTGATGACCCCCTCCGGCATCAGCCCCAGCATTTT. It translates to CASSDDPLRHQPQHF. V usage is TRBV7-2 and J usage is TRBJ1-5; D unresolved. The CDR3 runs 15 residues. V lost 6 bases, J lost 5 bases, and 17 bases lay in between. Germline-derived CDR1 and CDR2 are SGHTA and FQGNSA.